This T cell receptor beta chain was sequenced in a study of blood T cell repertoires in COVID-19. Overall study context: Acute and convalescent COVID-19 samples came from the United States, Italy and Spain. Sample material is recorded as cDNA or gDNA derived from T cells, B-cell-depleted T cells, or PBMCs.

Original data processing: Quantification of nucleated cells was approximated via reference gene primer amplification. Repertoires were generated with immunoSEQ multiplex PCR, while TCRdb's copy carries only in-frame clones and drops some. Clonal size and the V and J genes are those of that table, whereas D and trimming came from the DNA. The sample holds approximately 110,000 clones; approximately 89% are singletons and the top ten take around 3%. The Seattle patients, enrolled during active infection, were followed longitudinally. The CDR3 consists of 13 residues. The ends lost 5 bases at V and 3 bases at J; junction bases unmatched: 3. Germline V CDR1 and CDR2: SGHTA, FQGNSA.

This chain joins TRBV7-2 and TRBJ2-7, with 8 bases identical to TRBD2. The TCR sequence derives from a woman aged 80 or over with COVID-19, enrolled during active disease. Input material: peripheral blood. The CDR3 protein is CASSTGTSYEQYF. The CDR3, as DNA: TGTGCCAGCAGCACCGGGACTAGCTACGAGCAGTACTTC.